The 15 T cell receptor beta chains below all came from one sample that was sequenced in a study of blood T cell repertoires in COVID-19. Using immunoSEQ multiplex PCR, the repertoire was profiled, and TCRdb retains in-frame clones only, with some absent. The sample contains 300,000 to 450,000 clones, 70% to 90% of which appear only once. What was sequenced was PBMCs or T cells enriched from blood (not recorded which). The receptors come from a man aged 40-49 years in a cohort exposed to, infected with or recovered from COVID-19 (not recorded which).

This clone was observed a handful of times. The CDR3 sequence: CASSVTSGSDYEQYF. CDR3 in DNA: TGTGCCAGCAGCGTCACTAGCGGGAGCGACTACGAGCAGTACTTC. The chain combines TRBV9 with TRBJ2-7; TRBD2 matches 11 bases. V gave up 2 bases and J gave up 3 bases; unmatched junction bases: 4. Per germline, CDR1 SGDLS and CDR2 YYNGEE. There are 15 residues in the CDR3.

This chain joins TRBV4-1 and TRBJ1-2; 8 nucleotides align to TRBD1. CDR3 length: 17 residues. Germline CDR1 reads MGHRA; CDR2 reads YSYEKL. V dropped 0 bases and J dropped 2; count of bases not matched to a gene: 8. The CDR3 protein is CASSQDEGRGLNYGYTF. Written as DNA, the CDR3 is TGCGCCAGCAGCCAAGATGAGGGCAGGGGGCTAAACTATGGCTACACCTTC.

The gene calls are TRBV27 and TRBJ1-5; D is uncertain. Looked up from germline, CDR1 is MNHEY and CDR2 is SMNVEV (reference sequence). The CDR3 contains 14 residues. V shed 5 bases and J shed 4 bases, with 12 bases lying between them. The CDR3 is CASSLRTGNQPQHF. For the CDR3, the DNA is TGTGCCAGCAGTCTCCGGACGGGGAATCAGCCCCAGCATTTT.

This clone has a single count. The chain recombines TRBV6-5 with TRBJ1-2; 8 bases agree with TRBD1. CDR1 is MNHEY, CDR2 SVGAGI, per germline. Losses at the gene ends were 4 bases for V and 3 bases for J; bases not matched to a gene: 1. The length of the CDR3 is 13 residues. The CDR3 DNA reads as TGTGCCAGCAGTTCAGGGGGCGACTATGGCTACACCTTC. It is translated as CASSSGGDYGYTF.

This chain links TRBV4-2 with TRBJ2-7; tentatively, D is TRBD2 (6 bases). Germline CDR1 and CDR2: LGHNA and YNFKEQ. V was cut by 5 bases and J by 0 bases, with 17 bases left in between. The CDR3 runs 16 residues. CDR3 DNA sequence: TGTGCCAGCAGCGCCCGTCTAGCGCAGAGCTCCTACGAGCAGTACTTC. Amino acids: CASSARLAQSSYEQYF.

This chain joins TRBV7-2 and TRBJ2-3; D is possibly TRBD2 (6 bases). The V gene lost 5 bases and the J gene lost 1 base, with 16 bases spanning the gap. CDR1 is SGHTA and CDR2 is FQGNSA in the germline V gene. The CDR3 runs 16 residues. DNA for the CDR3: TGTGCCAGCAGCCTCCTTCGCGGGATTGGCACAGATACGCAGTATTTT. As protein: CASSLLRGIGTDTQYF.

The genes are TRBV28 and TRBJ2-7; possible D gene TRBD1, 5 bases. CDR1 is MDHEN and CDR2 is SYDVKM in the germline V gene. Trimming stripped 5 bases from V and 5 bases from J, with 16 bases between. This CDR3 is built from 14 residues. Here the CDR3 DNA reads TGTGCCAGCAGTCAACCCCCCCAGGGTGACGAGCAGTACTTC. It is translated as CASSQPPQGDEQYF.

CDR3 bases: TGCGCCAGCAGCTTGGTTGCGGACACTGAAGCTTTCTTT. It specifies CASSLVADTEAFF. This rearrangement joins TRBV5-1 to TRBJ1-1, with unresolved D. The CDR3 is 13 residues long. Germline V gives CDR1 SGHRS, CDR2 YFSETQ. Trimming pared 0 bases from V and 3 bases from J, leaving 6 bases between.

J is TRBJ2-1 and V is TRBV4-2; unclear D gene. The CDR3 has 17 residues. Germline CDR1 LGHNA, CDR2 YNFKEQ. The V end lost 0 bases, the J end lost 3 bases, and 15 bases lay between the germline ends. CDR3 sequence: CASSQDPGAPLYNEQFF. The CDR3 DNA reads TGTGCCAGCAGCCAAGATCCCGGAGCGCCTCTCTACAATGAGCAGTTCTTC.

This clone was counted a few times. V gene TRBV6-4 combines with J gene TRBJ1-3, with D maybe TRBD1 (5 bases). The germline V gene encodes CDR1 MRHNA and CDR2 SNTAGT. V was cut by 2 bases and J by 0 bases, with 11 bases left in between. The CDR3 consists of 16 residues. CDR3 DNA sequence: TGTGCCAGCAGTGACGTTAGGGGCCACTCTGGAAACACCATATATTTT. Residues: CASSDVRGHSGNTIYF.

There are many counts of this clone. This chain joins TRBV10-1 and TRBJ2-2, with D unresolved. The germline V and J ends were trimmed by 1 base and 3 bases, with 12 bases remaining between them. Germline V gene sequence: CDR1 WNHNN, CDR2 SYGVQD (reference sequence). The CDR3 totals 16 residues. CDR3 coding DNA: TGCGCCAGCAGTGAGTTCGCGGAGCCCTACACCGGGGAGCTGTTTTTT. Protein sequence: CASSEFAEPYTGELFF.

The chain couples TRBV11-3 to TRBJ2-1; D call uncertain. The CDR3 is 13 residues long. Trimming pared 5 bases from V and 9 bases from J, leaving 14 bases between. Germline CDR1 SGHNT, CDR2 YENEEA. The CDR3, as DNA: TGTGCCAGCAGCCAGAGGCCCGGTGGTGAGCAGTTCTTC. Its translation is CASSQRPGGEQFF.

This clone was seen a single time. The chain recombines TRBV7-6 with TRBJ2-5, with 7 bases that match TRBD1. Trimming cost V 3 bases and J 5 bases; bases outside gene matches: 3. CDR3 length: 13 residues. CDR1 and CDR2 (germline): SGHVS, FNYEAQ. The CDR3 sequence: CASSFGTAETQYF. Written as DNA, the CDR3 is TGTGCCAGCAGCTTTGGGACAGCGGAGACCCAGTACTTC.

The CDR3 DNA sequence: TGCAGCGTGACGAAACAGGGGACCACTGAAGCTTTCTTT. It specifies CSVTKQGTTEAFF. J is TRBJ1-1 and V is TRBV29-1; 7 bases match TRBD1. V lost 6 bases and J lost 4; bases outside the gene matches: 8. CDR3 length equals 13 residues. The germline V gene has CDR1 SQVTM and CDR2 ANQGSEA. Complete variable domain (other parts from reference TRBV29-1 and TRBJ1-1): SAVISQKPSRDICQRGTSLTIQCQVDSQVTMMFWYRQQPGQSLTLIATANQGSEATYESGFVIDKFPISRPNLTFSTLTVSNMSPEDSSIYLCSVTKQGTTEAFFGQGTRLTVV.

This clone showed up just a few times. The chain joins TRBV6-5 to TRBJ1-3; D remains unclear. The CDR3 covers 14 residues. Germline-derived CDR1 and CDR2 are MNHEY and SVGAGI. The ends were cut back, 3 bases at V and 3 bases at J, with 9 bases in the middle. The CDR3 nucleotides read TGTGCCAGCAGTTATGGGGAGTATGGAAACACCATATATTTT. Protein: CASSYGEYGNTIYF.